These 16 T cell receptor beta chains share one sample of origin, sequenced in a study of blood T cell repertoires in COVID-19. TCRdb's table, derived via immunoSEQ multiplex PCR, lists solely in-frame clones and lacks some. Found here are fewer than 350,000 clones, over 75% of them singletons; the top ten hold approximately 1%. The sequencing sample was made of PBMCs or T cells enriched from blood (not recorded which). The receptor source for this set is a woman aged 30 to 39 who had recovered from COVID-19.

The chain links TRBV23-1 to TRBJ1-1, with 8 bases lining up with TRBD1. TRBV23-1 is designated an ORF whose function remains uncertain. V lost 3 bases and J lost 3; bases outside the gene matches: 3. The CDR3 is 14 residues long. The CDR3 DNA reads TGCGCCAGCAGTCATCTGACAGGGGACACTGAAGCTTTCTTT. This codes for CASSHLTGDTEAFF.

The CDR3 loop reads CAISSGVRQPQHF. The CDR3 DNA reads as TGTGCCATCAGTTCGGGGGTTCGCCAGCCCCAGCATTTT. The V gene is TRBV10-3, the J gene TRBJ1-5; the D gene is possibly TRBD1 (5 bases). The CDR3 is made up of 13 amino acids. In germline, CDR1 is ENHRY, CDR2 SYGVKD. V dropped 5 bases and J dropped 7 bases, with 12 bases sitting between them.

The CDR3, as DNA: TGCGCCAGCAGCTTGGTCTTATTGTCGGCTAGCGGGAGTGCGGATACGCAGTATTTT. Translation gives CASSLVLLSASGSADTQYF. The chain is built from TRBV5-1 and TRBJ2-3; 10 bases are a match to TRBD2. V was pared by 0 bases and J by 6 bases, with 16 bases of the junction left unmatched. In germline, CDR1 is SGHRS, CDR2 YFSETQ. This CDR3 has 19 residues.

This chain uses TRBV3-1 (or the pseudogene TRBV3-2) with TRBJ2-5, with 10 bases lining up with TRBD1. V lost 2 bases to trimming and J lost 4 bases; unmatched junction nucleotides: 7. Germline values: CDR1 LGHDT, CDR2 YNNKEL (reference sequence). The CDR3 contains 16 residues. The CDR3 DNA is TGTGCCAGCAGCCAAACCCCCGGGACAGGGGTAGAGACCCAGTACTTC. As protein: CASSQTPGTGVETQYF.

This sequence joins TRBV19 and TRBJ1-5, with D unresolved. CDR1 LNHDA and CDR2 SQIVND come from the germline V gene (reference sequence). The CDR3 extends over 21 amino acids. Trimming cost V 5 bases and J 0 bases, with 29 bases left between them. The CDR3 sequence is CASSLYPSTPMESYSNQPQHF. CDR3 nucleotides: TGTGCCAGTAGTCTCTACCCATCTACCCCCATGGAGAGTTATAGCAATCAGCCCCAGCATTTT.

The rearrangement uses TRBV4-3 and TRBJ2-3; 9 bases map to TRBD2. Per the germline V gene, CDR1 is LGHNA and CDR2 is YSLEER. The J segment lost 5 bases and the V segment lost 2 bases, leaving 8 bases of the junction unmatched. The CDR3 contains 16 residues. CDR3 DNA: TGCGCCAGCAGCCAACTGCGGCGGGGGGGTGGAGATACGCAGTATTTT. Residues: CASSQLRRGGGDTQYF.

The V gene is TRBV27, the J gene TRBJ1-2; D might be TRBD1 (6 bases). Germline assignment: CDR1 MNHEY and CDR2 SMNVEV (reference sequence). The CDR3 runs to 14 residues. V was shortened by 6 bases and J by 8 bases, with 19 bases between the two germline ends. The DNA of the CDR3 is TGTGCCAGCAGATACAGGGAGAAGTTCGGCGGCTACACCTTC. It encodes CASRYREKFGGYTF.

This chain uses TRBV5-6 with TRBJ1-6; 7 positions agree with TRBD1. This CDR3 contains 16 residues. Germline assignment: CDR1 SGHDT and CDR2 YYEEEE. Trimming at V came to 4 bases and at J to 9 bases, leaving 13 bases not matched to a gene. The DNA for the CDR3 is TGTGCCAGCAGCGGAATACGACAGGGAGAAGTTTCACCCCTCCACTTT. Translation gives CASSGIRQGEVSPLHF. Together with reference TRBV5-6 and TRBJ1-6, the CDR3 gives the full variable domain: DAGVTQSPTHLIKTRGQQVTLRCSPKSGHDTVSWYQQALGQGPQFIFQYYEEEERQRGNFPDRFSGHQFPNYSSELNVNALLLGDSALYLCASSGIRQGEVSPLHFGNGTRLTVT.

As concerns this clone: One junction end does not reproduce the germline sequence, and a read error may be involved. V usage is TRBV7-2 and J usage is TRBJ1-2; 7 nucleotides line up with TRBD1. The CDR3 contains 12 residues. Germline values: CDR1 SGHTA, CDR2 FQGNSA. CDR3 nucleotide sequence: TGTGCCAGCAGCTTAGGCCAGGGGGGCTCCACCTTC. Its translation: CASSLGQGGSTF.

The rearrangement joins TRBV28 to TRBJ2-1; 14 bases align to TRBD2. Germline loops: CDR1 MDHEN, CDR2 SYDVKM. V shed 4 bases, J shed 5 bases, and the junction held 4 bases outside the gene matches. CDR3 length equals 16 residues. CDR3 bases: TGTGCCAGCAGTTACCCGGGACTAGCGGGGGACAATGAGCAGTTCTTC. It is translated as CASSYPGLAGDNEQFF.

The rearrangement joins TRBV4-1 to TRBJ1-5; D is unclear. The CDR3 loop spans 14 amino acids. The V end was cut by 4 bases, the J end by 0 bases, with 7 bases between. CDR1 is MGHRA, CDR2 YSYEKL, per germline. The CDR3 region is CASSRGLSNQPQHF. Written as DNA, the CDR3 is TGCGCCAGCAGCCGCGGCCTTAGCAATCAGCCCCAGCATTTT.

This clone appeared once. The CDR3 here is CASSLLSFRRGDSNQPQHF. CDR3 in DNA: TGTGCCAGCAGTTTATTAAGTTTTAGGAGGGGAGATAGCAATCAGCCCCAGCATTTT. V usage is TRBV28 and J usage is TRBJ1-5; D is possibly TRBD1 (5 bases). The CDR3 consists of 19 residues. V dropped 1 base and J dropped 0 bases, with 19 bases sitting between them. Germline V gene lookup returns CDR1 MDHEN and CDR2 SYDVKM.

This rearrangement joins TRBV28 to TRBJ2-7, with D possibly TRBD2 on 5 matching bases. The germline gives CDR1 MDHEN, CDR2 SYDVKM. Trimming took 2 bases from V and 2 from J, leaving 13 bases between them. This CDR3 comprises 15 residues. CDR3 loop: CASSLRGNDAYEQYF. CDR3 nucleotides: TGTGCCAGCAGTTTAAGAGGGAACGATGCCTACGAGCAGTACTTC.

This clone was recorded only once. The rearrangement links TRBV2 to TRBJ2-5; 12 bases line up with TRBD2. The germline V gene encodes CDR1 SNHLY and CDR2 FYNNEI. The CDR3 runs to 15 residues. Trimming at V came to 6 bases and at J to 5 bases, leaving 7 bases not matched to a gene. For the CDR3, the DNA is TGTGCCAGCAGGTCGACTAGCGGGAGTTTCGAGACCCAGTACTTC. This translates into CASRSTSGSFETQYF.

The chain recombines TRBV15 with TRBJ2-3; D not resolved. CDR1 is LNHNV and CDR2 is YYDKDF in the germline V gene (reference sequence). Deletions cut 1 base from V and 0 bases from J, with 11 bases between. This CDR3 contains 16 residues. The CDR3 sequence: CATSRALVSSTDTQYF. In DNA, the CDR3 is TGTGCCACCAGCAGAGCTCTAGTGTCTAGCACAGATACGCAGTATTTT.

The chain employs TRBV19 and TRBJ1-5; 7 nucleotides align to TRBD1. CDR3 size: 11 residues. Per the germline V gene, CDR1 is LNHDA and CDR2 is SQIVND (reference sequence). Trimming at V came to 9 bases and at J to 4 bases, leaving 0 bases not matched to a gene. The chain's CDR3 is CARGQNQPQHF. The CDR3 DNA is TGTGCCAGGGGACAGAATCAGCCCCAGCATTTT.